This TCR beta chain was captured by sequencing in a study of shared clonotypes between healthy human individuals. Study observations and caveats: It was expected that sequencing depth would affect clonotype sharing among donors.

A note on this clone: Its specificity is unknown.

J gave up 2 bases and V 5 bases, and 5 bases lay outside the gene matches. CDR1 and CDR2 (germline): SGDLS, YYNGEE. The CDR3 contains 14 residues. Assay used: immunoSEQ multiplex PCR; TCRdb lists only in-frame clones, some missing. The sample has about 1,900,000 clones, just under 95% seen once. Naive CD8 populations comprised CD45RO-negative cells positively selected for CCR7, excluding terminally differentiated effector memory CD45RA+ cells. Sequencing used naive CD8+ T cells sorted from blood. The V gene is TRBV9, the J gene TRBJ2-7, with 9 bases that match TRBD1. This clonotype was sampled from a man between 18 and 29 years old in good health. The CDR3 reads CASSFGTGTYEQYF. DNA for the CDR3: TGTGCCAGCAGTTTCGGGACAGGGACCTACGAGCAGTACTTC.